A selection of T cell receptor beta chains follows, all from one sample in a study of blood T cell repertoires in COVID-19. TCRdb's table, derived via immunoSEQ multiplex PCR, lists solely in-frame clones and lacks some. The data contain around 140,000 clones, nearly 80% of them singletons. The sequenced sample consisted of PBMCs or T cells enriched from blood (not recorded which). The receptors were gathered from a woman in her forties or fifties who had recovered from COVID-19. Both conserved end residues are part of each CDR3. A D gene is named only where the DNA matches it firmly. Size is omitted from some rows. Given values are once, few, many or a class for expanded clones.

TRBJ1-2	TRBV6-5	13	few	NA	TGTGCCAGCGGGCAGGGAGGGCCCTATGGCTACACCTTC	CASGQGGPYGYTF
TRBJ1-5	TRBV19	17	once	TRBD1	TGTGCCAGTAGCCTTTCGACAGGGGGCCTCAGCAATCAGCCCCAGCATTTT	CASSLSTGGLSNQPQHF
TRBJ2-7	TRBV27	16	few	TRBD2	TGTGCCAGCAGTCCCCCGGCGGGACTAGCGGGAAGCGAGCAGTACTTC	CASSPPAGLAGSEQYF
TRBJ2-7	TRBV7-2	12	NA	TRBD2	TGTGCCAGCAGCTCTAGCGGCTACGAGCAGTACTTC	CASSSSGYEQYF
TRBJ2-2	TRBV15	15	NA	NA	TGTGCCACCAGCAGAGATGCCGGAGGGATCGGGGAGCTGTTTTTT	CATSRDAGGIGELFF
TRBJ2-1	TRBV5-4	16	few	TRBD2	TGTGCCAGCAGCTCCGGGGGGACTAGCGCCTACAATGAGCAGTTCTTC	CASSSGGTSAYNEQFF
TRBJ2-7	TRBV5-1	19	NA	TRBD2	TGCGCCAGCAGCTTGGAGCGGGGGGCGCGGGAGACTAGCGGCTACGAGCAGTACTTC	CASSLERGARETSGYEQYF
TRBJ1-2	TRBV10-3	18	NA	NA	TGTGCCATCAGTGAGTCGGGATTTTCTCCGACAGCTAACTATGGCTACACCTTC	CAISESGFSPTANYGYTF
TRBJ1-1	TRBV3-1/TRBV3-2	14	NA	NA	TGTGCCAGCAGCCTCGGGACAACGAACACTGAAGCTTTCTTT	CASSLGTTNTEAFF
TRBJ1-5	TRBV7-6	14	NA	NA	TGTGCCAGCAGCCCTGGGCAGGGTGATCAGCCCCAGCATTTT	CASSPGQGDQPQHF
TRBJ2-2	TRBV5-1	16	NA	TRBD1	TGCGCCAGCAGCTTGGGGGACAGCGCGAACACCGGGGAGCTGTTTTTT	CASSLGDSANTGELFF
TRBJ2-2	TRBV7-3	19	once	TRBD2	TGTGCCAGCAGCAGAAAGGGACTAGCGGGAGCGGGAAACACCGGGGAGCTGTTTTTT	CASSRKGLAGAGNTGELFF
TRBJ2-2	TRBV6-5	15	once	NA	TGTGCCAGCATGGGGGCAGCGAGGGACACCGGGGAGCTGTTTTTT	CASMGAARDTGELFF
TRBJ1-2	TRBV1	13	NA	NA	TGCACCAGCAGTCTCCGGGGTAACTATGGCTACACCTTC	CTSSLRGNYGYTF
TRBJ2-1	TRBV7-9	15	NA	TRBD2	TGTGCCACGACAGTAAGCGGGAGGCAGTACAATGAGCAGTTCTTC	CATTVSGRQYNEQFF
TRBJ1-1	TRBV7-9	13	NA	NA	TGTGCCAGCAGCTTTAACAGGGCGATTGAAGCTTTCTTT	CASSFNRAIEAFF
TRBJ1-1	TRBV6-4	13	NA	NA	TGTGCCAGCAGTGAACAGGGGAACACTGAAGCTTTCTTT	CASSEQGNTEAFF